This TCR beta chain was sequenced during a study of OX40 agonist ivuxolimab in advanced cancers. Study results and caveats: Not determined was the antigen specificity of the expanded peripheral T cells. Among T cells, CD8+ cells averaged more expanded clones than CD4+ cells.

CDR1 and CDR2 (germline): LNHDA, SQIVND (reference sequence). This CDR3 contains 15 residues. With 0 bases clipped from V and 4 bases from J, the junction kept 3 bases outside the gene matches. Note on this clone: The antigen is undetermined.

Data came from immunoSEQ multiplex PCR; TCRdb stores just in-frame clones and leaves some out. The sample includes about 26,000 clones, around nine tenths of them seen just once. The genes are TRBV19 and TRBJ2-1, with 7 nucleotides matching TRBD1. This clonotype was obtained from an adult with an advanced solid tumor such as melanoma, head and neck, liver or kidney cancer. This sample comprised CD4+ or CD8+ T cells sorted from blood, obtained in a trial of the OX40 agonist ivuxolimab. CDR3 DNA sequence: TGTGCCAGTAGTATAGATACACAGGGGTACAATGAGCAGTTCTTC. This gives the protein CASSIDTQGYNEQFF.